This T cell receptor (beta chain) is drawn from a study of blood T cell repertoires in COVID-19. Study summary: Donors in the United States, Italy and Spain gave samples during acute or convalescent COVID-19. Nucleic acid was either cDNA or gDNA, and it came from T cells, B-cell-depleted T cells, or PBMCs.

The CDR3 extends over 15 amino acids. The germline gives CDR1 SGHDT, CDR2 YYEEEE. V shed 4 bases and J shed 10 bases, with 21 bases lying between them. As handled by the study authors: Estimated nucleated cell counts came from reference gene primer amplification. Profiling relied on immunoSEQ multiplex PCR, and the TCRdb table lists in-frame clones only, not all of them. V, J and clone size were drawn from that table, and D and trimming were deduced from the DNA. This table holds some 250,000 clones, 70% to 85% found once. Cohorts were determined from participant-reported clinical history. This receptor was obtained from a man between 35 and 55 years old who had recovered from COVID-19. The sequenced sample consisted of PBMCs or T cells enriched from blood (not recorded which). V and J are TRBV5-6 and TRBJ1-5; perhaps TRBD1 as D (6 bases). The CDR3 DNA sequence: TGTGCCAGCAGCCAAGGGGGGGGATCTAGTCATCCCCAGCATTTT. It specifies CASSQGGGSSHPQHF.